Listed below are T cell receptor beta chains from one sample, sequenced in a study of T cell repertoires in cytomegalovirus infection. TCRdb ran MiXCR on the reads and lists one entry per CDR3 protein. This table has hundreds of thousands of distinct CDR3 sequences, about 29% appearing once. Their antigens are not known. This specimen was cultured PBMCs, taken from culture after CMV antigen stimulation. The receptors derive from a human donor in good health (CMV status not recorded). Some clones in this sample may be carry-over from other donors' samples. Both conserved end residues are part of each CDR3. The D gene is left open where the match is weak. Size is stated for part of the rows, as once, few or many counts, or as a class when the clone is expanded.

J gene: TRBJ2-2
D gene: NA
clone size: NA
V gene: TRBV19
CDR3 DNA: TGTGCCAGTACCATAAGAGGTACCGGGGAGCTGTTTTTT
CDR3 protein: CASTIRGTGELFF

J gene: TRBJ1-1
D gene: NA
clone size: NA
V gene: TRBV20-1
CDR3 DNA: TGCAGTGCTAGTGCTGGGGGGGACCTGATGTACACTGAAGCTTTCTTT
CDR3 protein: CSASAGGDLMYTEAFF

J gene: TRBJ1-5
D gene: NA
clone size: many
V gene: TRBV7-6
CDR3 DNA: TGTGCCAGCAGCTTAGCCCCGCGAGGCAGGCGGGGTCAGCCCCAGCATTTT
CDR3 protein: CASSLAPRGRRGQPQHF

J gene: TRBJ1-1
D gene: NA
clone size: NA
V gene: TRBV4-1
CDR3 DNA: TGTGCCAGCAGCCAAGATCAGAGCGTGAACACTGAAGCTTTCTTT
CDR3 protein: CASSQDQSVNTEAFF

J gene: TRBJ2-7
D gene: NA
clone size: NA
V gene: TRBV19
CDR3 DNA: TGTGCCAGTAGTATAGGACTGCTAACTACCTACGAGCAGTACTTC
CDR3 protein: CASSIGLLTTYEQYF

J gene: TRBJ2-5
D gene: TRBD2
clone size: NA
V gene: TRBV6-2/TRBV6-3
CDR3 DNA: TGTGCCAGCAGTTGGCAGACTAGCCGAGAGACCCAGTACTTC
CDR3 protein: CASSWQTSRETQYF

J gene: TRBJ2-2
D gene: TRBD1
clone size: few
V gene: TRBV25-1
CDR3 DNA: TGTGCCAGCCATGGGACAGGGGGCACCGGGGAGCTGTTTTTT
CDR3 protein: CASHGTGGTGELFF

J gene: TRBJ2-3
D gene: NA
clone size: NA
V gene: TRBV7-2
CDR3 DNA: TGTGCCAGCCGGTTAGGGGATACGCAGTATTTT
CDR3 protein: CASRLGDTQYF

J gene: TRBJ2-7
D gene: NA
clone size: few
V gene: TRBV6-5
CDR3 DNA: TGTGCCAGCAGTTACTCTGCAGGGAGCTCCTACGAGCAGTACTTC
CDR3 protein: CASSYSAGSSYEQYF

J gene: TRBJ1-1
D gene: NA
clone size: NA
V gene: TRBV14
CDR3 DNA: TGTGCCACCGGGAGGGGGACTGAAGCTTTCTTT
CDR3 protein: CATGRGTEAFF

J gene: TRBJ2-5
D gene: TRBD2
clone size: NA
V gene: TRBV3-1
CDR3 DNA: TGTGCCAGCAGCCCGCAACTAGCGGGGGGCCAAAGGTCCCAGTACTTC
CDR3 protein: CASSPQLAGGQRSQYF

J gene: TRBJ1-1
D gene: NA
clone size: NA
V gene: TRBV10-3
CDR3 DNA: TGTGCCATCAGTGGGTTGGCGGGCCCTGAAGCTTTCTTT
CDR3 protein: CAISGLAGPEAFF

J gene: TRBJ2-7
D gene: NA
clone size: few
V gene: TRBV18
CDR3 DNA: TGTGCCAGCTCACAGACCTACGAGCAGTACTTC
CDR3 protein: CASSQTYEQYF

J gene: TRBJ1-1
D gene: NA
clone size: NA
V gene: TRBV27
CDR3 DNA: TGTGCCAGCAGCTCTACCCAGGGGTCTGAAGCTTTCTTT
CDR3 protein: CASSSTQGSEAFF

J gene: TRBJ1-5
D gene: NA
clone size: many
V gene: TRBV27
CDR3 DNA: TGTGCCAGCAGTCCCGTTATGATGACCAATCAGCCCCAGCATTTT
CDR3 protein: CASSPVMMTNQPQHF

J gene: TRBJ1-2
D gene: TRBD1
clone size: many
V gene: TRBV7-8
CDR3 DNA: TGTGCCAGCAGCTCGAATACAGGGGGCTTTTCCGGGAACTATGGCTACACCTTC
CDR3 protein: CASSSNTGGFSGNYGYTF

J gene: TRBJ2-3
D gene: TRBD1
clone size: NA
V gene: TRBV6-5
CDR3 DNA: TGTGCCAGCAGTTACTCAATGAGCGGGGACAGGGGGTCAGATACGCAGTATTTT
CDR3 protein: CASSYSMSGDRGSDTQYF

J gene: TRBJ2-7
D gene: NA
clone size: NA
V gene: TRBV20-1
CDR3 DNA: TGCAGTGCTAGAAGGGGATCCTACGAGCAGTACTTC
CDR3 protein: CSARRGSYEQYF

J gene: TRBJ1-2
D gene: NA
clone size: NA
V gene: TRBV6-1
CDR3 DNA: TGTGCCAGCAGTGAATGGCCCAGGGGATCGGATGGCTACACCTTC
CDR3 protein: CASSEWPRGSDGYTF

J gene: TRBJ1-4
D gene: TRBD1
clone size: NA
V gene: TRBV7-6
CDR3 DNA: TGTGCCAGCAGTCCTGGACAGGCTTATAATGAAAAACTGTTTTTT
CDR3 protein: CASSPGQAYNEKLFF

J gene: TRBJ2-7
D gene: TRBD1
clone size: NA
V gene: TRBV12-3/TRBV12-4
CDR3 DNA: TGTGCCAGCAGTTTACAGGGGGCCCCCTACGAGCAGTACTTC
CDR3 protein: CASSLQGAPYEQYF

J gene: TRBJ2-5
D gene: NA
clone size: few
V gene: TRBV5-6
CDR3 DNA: TGTGCCAGCAGCTTAATAAGGGCGGATGGTAGGGAGACCCAGTACTTC
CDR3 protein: CASSLIRADGRETQYF

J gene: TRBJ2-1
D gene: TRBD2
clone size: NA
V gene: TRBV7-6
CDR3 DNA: TGTGCCAGCAGCCCGAATAGCGGGGGGGTGTCCTACAATGAGCAGTTCTTC
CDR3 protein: CASSPNSGGVSYNEQFF